A selection of T cell receptor beta chains follows, all from one sample in a study of OX40 agonist ivuxolimab in advanced cancers. Profiling relied on immunoSEQ multiplex PCR, and the TCRdb table lists in-frame clones only, not all of them. This table has over 70,000 clones, roughly 83% appearing once. This specimen was CD4+ or CD8+ T cells sorted from blood, taken in a trial of the OX40 agonist ivuxolimab. The receptors shown here come from an adult with an advanced solid tumor such as melanoma, head and neck, liver or kidney cancer. The CDR3 runs from the conserved cysteine through the conserved F or W. Each record gives: CDR3 protein, CDR3 DNA, clone size, J gene, D gene, V gene. The D gene is left open where the match is weak. Some rows mark clone size as missing; the rest say once, few, many or name a class of expanded clone.

CDR3 protein: CASSLGGVAYGYTF
CDR3 DNA: TGTGCCAGCAGCTTAGGGGGAGTCGCCTATGGCTACACCTTC
clone size: .
J gene: TRBJ1-2
D gene: .
V gene: TRBV5-4

CDR3 protein: CASSRGSGSRYEQYF
CDR3 DNA: TGTGCCAGCAGCCGAGGTAGCGGATCTCGCTACGAGCAGTACTTC
clone size: .
J gene: TRBJ2-7
D gene: .
V gene: TRBV5-4

CDR3 protein: CASSSLGGGIQYF
CDR3 DNA: TGTGCCAGCAGTTCCCTAGGGGGGGGCATTCAGTACTTC
clone size: .
J gene: TRBJ2-4
D gene: .
V gene: TRBV6-6

CDR3 protein: CASSTPGQTIGYTF
CDR3 DNA: TGTGCCAGTAGTACCCCGGGACAGACCATAGGCTACACCTTC
clone size: .
J gene: TRBJ1-2
D gene: TRBD1
V gene: TRBV19

CDR3 protein: CAWSVGWGKGTEAFF
CDR3 DNA: TGTGCCTGGAGTGTCGGCTGGGGGAAGGGCACTGAAGCTTTCTTT
clone size: .
J gene: TRBJ1-1
D gene: .
V gene: TRBV30

CDR3 protein: CASSYSRGLSEQYF
CDR3 DNA: TGTGCCAGCAGTTACTCGAGGGGGTTGAGCGAGCAGTACTTC
clone size: .
J gene: TRBJ2-7
D gene: .
V gene: TRBV6-5

CDR3 protein: CASSDWEGPNEQFF
CDR3 DNA: TGCGCCAGCAGCGATTGGGAAGGCCCCAATGAGCAGTTCTTC
clone size: once
J gene: TRBJ2-1
D gene: .
V gene: TRBV5-1

CDR3 protein: CASSLRGSTGGNEKLFF
CDR3 DNA: TGTGCCAGCAGCTTAAGGGGATCCACAGGAGGAAATGAAAAACTGTTTTTT
clone size: once
J gene: TRBJ1-4
D gene: .
V gene: TRBV11-2

CDR3 protein: CASSIGGTAYNEQFF
CDR3 DNA: TGTGCCAGTAGTATAGGGGGGACAGCCTACAATGAGCAGTTCTTC
clone size: few
J gene: TRBJ2-1
D gene: TRBD1
V gene: TRBV19

CDR3 protein: CASSRTGGVTEAFF
CDR3 DNA: TGTGCCAGCAGCCGGACAGGGGGTGTCACTGAAGCTTTCTTT
clone size: .
J gene: TRBJ1-1
D gene: TRBD1
V gene: TRBV7-3

CDR3 protein: CASSEYSGRRGYTF
CDR3 DNA: TGTGCCAGCAGTGAATATTCGGGGCGTCGGGGCTACACCTTC
clone size: .
J gene: TRBJ1-2
D gene: .
V gene: TRBV25-1

CDR3 protein: CASSLWLGVGDTEAFF
CDR3 DNA: TGCGCCAGCAGCTTGTGGTTAGGGGTTGGGGACACTGAAGCTTTCTTT
clone size: .
J gene: TRBJ1-1
D gene: .
V gene: TRBV5-1

CDR3 protein: CASSPLGGGLNQPQHF
CDR3 DNA: TGTGCCAGCAGTCCGCTCGGAGGGGGGCTTAATCAGCCCCAGCATTTT
clone size: .
J gene: TRBJ1-5
D gene: .
V gene: TRBV27

CDR3 protein: CASSEPGWESQYF
CDR3 DNA: TGTGCCAGCAGTGAACCCGGTTGGGAGTCGCAGTATTTT
clone size: .
J gene: TRBJ2-3
D gene: .
V gene: TRBV25-1

CDR3 protein: CASSPSGASNYGYTF
CDR3 DNA: TGTGCCAGTAGTCCTTCGGGGGCCTCTAACTATGGCTACACCTTC
clone size: .
J gene: TRBJ1-2
D gene: .
V gene: TRBV19

CDR3 protein: CASSLVTLGSYNSPLHF
CDR3 DNA: TGTGCCAGCAGCTTGGTGACACTCGGCTCCTATAATTCACCCCTCCACTTT
clone size: .
J gene: TRBJ1-6
D gene: .
V gene: TRBV5-6

CDR3 protein: CASSEALGTYPKTEAFF
CDR3 DNA: TGTGCCAGCAGTGAAGCGTTGGGGACCTACCCGAAAACTGAAGCTTTCTTT
clone size: .
J gene: TRBJ1-1
D gene: .
V gene: TRBV2

CDR3 protein: CASSGTGVGGYTF
CDR3 DNA: TGTGCCAGCAGTGGGACAGGGGTCGGTGGCTACACCTTC
clone size: .
J gene: TRBJ1-2
D gene: TRBD1
V gene: TRBV25-1

CDR3 protein: CASSEQPSGEQFF
CDR3 DNA: TGTGCCAGCAGTGAACAACCCTCAGGGGAGCAGTTCTTC
clone size: .
J gene: TRBJ2-1
D gene: .
V gene: TRBV6-1

CDR3 protein: CSAEGRGGSYNEQFF
CDR3 DNA: TGCAGCGCCGAGGGGCGCGGGGGCTCCTACAATGAGCAGTTCTTC
clone size: .
J gene: TRBJ2-1
D gene: TRBD2
V gene: TRBV29-1

CDR3 protein: CASSAQRFTGELFF
CDR3 DNA: TGTGCCAGCAGCGCACAGAGATTCACCGGGGAGCTGTTTTTT
clone size: .
J gene: TRBJ2-2
D gene: .
V gene: TRBV11-3

CDR3 protein: CASSPRYPEQYF
CDR3 DNA: TGTGCCAGTAGTCCCCGATACCCCGAGCAGTACTTC
clone size: .
J gene: TRBJ2-7
D gene: .
V gene: TRBV19

CDR3 protein: CASSLRGPPNNEQFF
CDR3 DNA: TGTGCCAGCAGCCTCCGGGGTCCGCCGAACAATGAGCAGTTCTTC
clone size: once
J gene: TRBJ2-1
D gene: .
V gene: TRBV7-6

CDR3 protein: CASSVTGVEQFF
CDR3 DNA: TGCGCCAGCAGCGTAACAGGGGTCGAGCAGTTCTTC
clone size: .
J gene: TRBJ2-1
D gene: TRBD1
V gene: TRBV5-1

CDR3 protein: CASSDLGTGRLLF
CDR3 DNA: TGTGCCAGCAGTGACTTAGGGACAGGGAGGCTTCTCTTT
clone size: .
J gene: TRBJ2-3
D gene: TRBD1
V gene: TRBV6-4

CDR3 protein: CASRRSDGTGELFF
CDR3 DNA: TGCGCCAGCAGGCGGTCGGACGGCACCGGGGAGCTGTTTTTT
clone size: .
J gene: TRBJ2-2
D gene: .
V gene: TRBV5-1

CDR3 protein: CASSPGQGRTFF
CDR3 DNA: TGTGCCAGCAGCCCCGGACAGGGTAGGACTTTCTTT
clone size: .
J gene: TRBJ1-1
D gene: TRBD1
V gene: TRBV7-8

CDR3 protein: CASSPLTNSGNTIYF
CDR3 DNA: TGCGCCAGCAGCCCCTTGACGAACTCTGGAAACACCATATATTTT
clone size: .
J gene: TRBJ1-3
D gene: .
V gene: TRBV4-1

CDR3 protein: CASSLEGLPATQYF
CDR3 DNA: TGTGCCAGCAGCTTAGAAGGCCTACCGGCTACGCAGTATTTT
clone size: once
J gene: TRBJ2-3
D gene: .
V gene: TRBV7-8

CDR3 protein: CATSSARDINQPQHF
CDR3 DNA: TGTGCCACCAGCAGCGCCCGGGACATAAATCAGCCCCAGCATTTT
clone size: few
J gene: TRBJ1-5
D gene: .
V gene: TRBV15

CDR3 protein: CASRRQGGGEKLFF
CDR3 DNA: TGTGCCAGTCGTCGACAGGGGGGTGGTGAAAAACTGTTTTTT
clone size: .
J gene: TRBJ1-4
D gene: TRBD1
V gene: TRBV11-2

CDR3 protein: CAISESRQRYGYTF
CDR3 DNA: TGTGCCATCAGTGAGTCGCGGCAGAGATATGGCTACACCTTC
clone size: .
J gene: TRBJ1-2
D gene: .
V gene: TRBV10-3

CDR3 protein: CASSPWGETYEQYF
CDR3 DNA: TGTGCCAGCAGTCCCTGGGGGGAAACCTACGAGCAGTACTTC
clone size: .
J gene: TRBJ2-7
D gene: .
V gene: TRBV27

CDR3 protein: CASSEVDQPQHF
CDR3 DNA: TGTGCCAGCAGCGAGGTGGATCAGCCCCAGCATTTT
clone size: .
J gene: TRBJ1-5
D gene: .
V gene: TRBV5-8

CDR3 protein: CASKQTGAKNIQYF
CDR3 DNA: TGTGCCAGCAAGCAGACTGGAGCCAAAAACATTCAGTACTTC
clone size: few
J gene: TRBJ2-4
D gene: .
V gene: TRBV6-1

CDR3 protein: CASSLQSGLNQPQHF
CDR3 DNA: TGTGCCAGCAGCTTACAGTCAGGTCTTAATCAGCCCCAGCATTTT
clone size: few
J gene: TRBJ1-5
D gene: .
V gene: TRBV7-6

CDR3 protein: CASSPRSAGGQETQYF
CDR3 DNA: TGTGCCAGCAGCCCTCGGAGCGCGGGGGGTCAAGAGACCCAGTACTTC
clone size: .
J gene: TRBJ2-5
D gene: TRBD2
V gene: TRBV7-8

CDR3 protein: CASSPTSGRSKQFF
CDR3 DNA: TGTGCCAGCAGCCCAACTAGCGGGAGATCAAAGCAGTTCTTC
clone size: .
J gene: TRBJ2-1
D gene: TRBD2
V gene: TRBV7-8